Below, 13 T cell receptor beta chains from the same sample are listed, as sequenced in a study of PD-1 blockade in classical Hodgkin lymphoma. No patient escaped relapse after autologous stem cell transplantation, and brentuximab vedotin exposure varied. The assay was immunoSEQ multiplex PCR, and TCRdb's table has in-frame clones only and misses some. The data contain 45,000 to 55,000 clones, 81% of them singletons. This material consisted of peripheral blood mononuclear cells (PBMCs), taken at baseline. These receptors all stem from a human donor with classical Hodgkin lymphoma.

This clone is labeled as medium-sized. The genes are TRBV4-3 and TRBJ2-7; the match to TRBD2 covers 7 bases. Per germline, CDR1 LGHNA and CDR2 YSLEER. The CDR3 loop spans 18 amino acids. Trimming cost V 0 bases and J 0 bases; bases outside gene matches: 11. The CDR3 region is CASSQDTPLSGDSYEQYF. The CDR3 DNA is TGCGCCAGCAGCCAAGATACCCCCCTAAGCGGGGACTCCTACGAGCAGTACTTC.

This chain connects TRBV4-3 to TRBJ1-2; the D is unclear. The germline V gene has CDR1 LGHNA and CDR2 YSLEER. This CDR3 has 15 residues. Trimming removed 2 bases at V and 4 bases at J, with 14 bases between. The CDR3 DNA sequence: TGCGCCAGCAGCCAAAGGGTAGACCAAGGCTATGGCTACACCTTC. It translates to CASSQRVDQGYGYTF.

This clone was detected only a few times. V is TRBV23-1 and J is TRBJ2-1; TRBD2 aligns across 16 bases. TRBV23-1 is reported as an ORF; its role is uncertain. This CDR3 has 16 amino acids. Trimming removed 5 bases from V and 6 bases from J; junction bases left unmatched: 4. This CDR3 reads CASSGTSGRDGNEQFF. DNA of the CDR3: TGCGCCAGCAGTGGGACTAGCGGGAGGGATGGCAATGAGCAGTTCTTC.

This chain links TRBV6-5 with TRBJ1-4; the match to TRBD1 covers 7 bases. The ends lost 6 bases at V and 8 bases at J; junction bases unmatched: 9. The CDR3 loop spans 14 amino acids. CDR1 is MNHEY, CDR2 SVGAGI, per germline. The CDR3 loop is CASRTGLGREKLFF. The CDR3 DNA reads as TGTGCCAGCAGGACAGGGTTGGGTCGGGAAAAACTGTTTTTT.

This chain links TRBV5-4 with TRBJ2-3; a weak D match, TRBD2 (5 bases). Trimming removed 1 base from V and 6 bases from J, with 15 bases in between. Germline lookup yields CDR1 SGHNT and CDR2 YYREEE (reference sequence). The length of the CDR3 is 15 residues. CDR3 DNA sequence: TGTGCCAGCAGCTTGAAGAGCGGACTCCGGGATACGCAGTATTTT. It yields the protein CASSLKSGLRDTQYF.

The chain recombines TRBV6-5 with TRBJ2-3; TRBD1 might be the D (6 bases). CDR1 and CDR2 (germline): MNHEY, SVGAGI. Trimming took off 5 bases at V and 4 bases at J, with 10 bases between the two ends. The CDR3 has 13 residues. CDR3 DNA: TGTGCCAGCAGTCGCGCAGGGGCAGATACGCAGTATTTT. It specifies CASSRAGADTQYF.

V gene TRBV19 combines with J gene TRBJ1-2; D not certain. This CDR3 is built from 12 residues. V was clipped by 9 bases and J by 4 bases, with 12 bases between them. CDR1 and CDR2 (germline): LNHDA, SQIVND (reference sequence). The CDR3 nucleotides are TGTGCCAGCAGAAGTGGGTTCTATGGCTACACCTTC. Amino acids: CASRSGFYGYTF.

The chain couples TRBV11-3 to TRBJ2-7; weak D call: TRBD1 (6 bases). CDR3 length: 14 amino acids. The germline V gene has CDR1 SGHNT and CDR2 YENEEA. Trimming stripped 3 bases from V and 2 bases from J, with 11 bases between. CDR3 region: CASSFLTGPYEQYF. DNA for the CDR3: TGTGCCAGCAGCTTCCTGACAGGACCCTACGAGCAGTACTTC.

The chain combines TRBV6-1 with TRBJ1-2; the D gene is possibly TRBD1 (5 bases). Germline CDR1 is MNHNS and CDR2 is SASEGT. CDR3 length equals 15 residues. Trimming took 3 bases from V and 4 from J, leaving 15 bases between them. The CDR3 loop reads CASSDEQAPSYGYTF. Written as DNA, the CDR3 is TGTGCCAGCAGTGATGAACAGGCCCCAAGCTATGGCTACACCTTC.

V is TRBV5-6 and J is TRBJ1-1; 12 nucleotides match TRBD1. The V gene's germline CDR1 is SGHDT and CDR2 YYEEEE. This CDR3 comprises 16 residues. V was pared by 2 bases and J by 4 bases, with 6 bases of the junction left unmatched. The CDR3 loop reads CASSLGTGGRGTEAFF. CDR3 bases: TGTGCCAGCAGCTTAGGGACAGGGGGCAGAGGCACTGAAGCTTTCTTT.

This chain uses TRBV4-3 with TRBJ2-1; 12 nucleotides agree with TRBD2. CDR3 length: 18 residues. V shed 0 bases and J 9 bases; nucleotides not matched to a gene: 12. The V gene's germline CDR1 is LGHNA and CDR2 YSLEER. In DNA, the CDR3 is TGCGCCAGCAGCCAAGAACCCCTAGCGGGAGGGCCCTTGGGTGAGCAGTTCTTC. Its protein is CASSQEPLAGGPLGEQFF.

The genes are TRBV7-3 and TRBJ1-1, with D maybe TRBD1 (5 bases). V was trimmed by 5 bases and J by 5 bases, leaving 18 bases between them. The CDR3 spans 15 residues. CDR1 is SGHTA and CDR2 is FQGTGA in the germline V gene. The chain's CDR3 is CASSPTREGWTEAFF. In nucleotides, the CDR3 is TGTGCCAGCAGCCCAACCAGAGAGGGGTGGACTGAAGCTTTCTTT.

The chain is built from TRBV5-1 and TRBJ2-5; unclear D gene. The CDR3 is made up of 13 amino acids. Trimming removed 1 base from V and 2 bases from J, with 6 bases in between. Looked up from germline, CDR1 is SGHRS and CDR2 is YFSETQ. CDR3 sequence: CASSLRHQETQYF. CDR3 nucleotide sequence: TGCGCCAGCAGCTTGCGGCATCAAGAGACCCAGTACTTC.